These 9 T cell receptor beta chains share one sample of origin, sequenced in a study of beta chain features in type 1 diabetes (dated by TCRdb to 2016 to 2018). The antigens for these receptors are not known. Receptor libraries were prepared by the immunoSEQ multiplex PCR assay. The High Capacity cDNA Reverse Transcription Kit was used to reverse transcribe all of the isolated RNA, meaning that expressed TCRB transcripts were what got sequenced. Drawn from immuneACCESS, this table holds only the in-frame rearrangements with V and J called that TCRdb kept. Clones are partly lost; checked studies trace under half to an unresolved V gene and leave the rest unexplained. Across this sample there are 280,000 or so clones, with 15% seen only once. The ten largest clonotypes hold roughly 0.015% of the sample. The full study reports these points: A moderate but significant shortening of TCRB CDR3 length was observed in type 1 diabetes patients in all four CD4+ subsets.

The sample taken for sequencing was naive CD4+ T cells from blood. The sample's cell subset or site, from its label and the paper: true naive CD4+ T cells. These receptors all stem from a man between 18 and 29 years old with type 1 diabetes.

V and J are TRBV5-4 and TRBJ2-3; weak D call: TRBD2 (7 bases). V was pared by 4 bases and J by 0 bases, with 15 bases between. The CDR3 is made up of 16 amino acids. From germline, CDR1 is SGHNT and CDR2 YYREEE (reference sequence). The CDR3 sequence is CASSPGGLASTDTQYF. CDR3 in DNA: TGTGCCAGCAGCCCGGGGGGCCTAGCGAGCACAGATACGCAGTATTTT.

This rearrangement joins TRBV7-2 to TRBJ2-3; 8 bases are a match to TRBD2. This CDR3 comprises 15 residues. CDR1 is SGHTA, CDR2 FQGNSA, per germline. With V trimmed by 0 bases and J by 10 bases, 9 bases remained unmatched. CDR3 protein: CASSLARWAAGAQYF. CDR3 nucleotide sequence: TGTGCCAGCAGCTTAGCGCGGTGGGCAGCGGGAGCGCAGTATTTT.

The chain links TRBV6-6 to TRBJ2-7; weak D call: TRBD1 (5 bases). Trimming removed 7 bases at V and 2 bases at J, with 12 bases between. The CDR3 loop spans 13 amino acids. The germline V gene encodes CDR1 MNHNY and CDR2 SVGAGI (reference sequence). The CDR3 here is CASTQAGTYEQYF. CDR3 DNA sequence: TGTGCCAGCACACAGGCAGGCACCTACGAGCAGTACTTC.

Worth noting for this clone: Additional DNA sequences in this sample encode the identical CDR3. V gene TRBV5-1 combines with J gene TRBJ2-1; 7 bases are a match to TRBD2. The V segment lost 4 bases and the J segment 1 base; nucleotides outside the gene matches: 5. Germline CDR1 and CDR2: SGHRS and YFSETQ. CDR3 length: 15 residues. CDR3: CASSPTGGSYNEQFF. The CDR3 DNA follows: TGCGCCAGCAGCCCTACCGGGGGGTCCTACAATGAGCAGTTCTTC.

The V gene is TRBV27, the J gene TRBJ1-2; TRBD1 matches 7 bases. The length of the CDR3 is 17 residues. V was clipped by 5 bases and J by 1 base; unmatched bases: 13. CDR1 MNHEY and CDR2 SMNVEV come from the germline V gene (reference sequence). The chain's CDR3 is CASSPYPRTGLNYGYTF. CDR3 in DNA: TGTGCCAGCAGTCCCTACCCCAGGACAGGCCTTAACTATGGCTACACCTTC.

CDR3 coding DNA: TGTGCCAGCAGCCCACAGGGAGGGACGTACAATGAGCAGTTCTTC. Amino acid sequence: CASSPQGGTYNEQFF. The chain carries TRBV2 and TRBJ2-1, with D possibly being TRBD2 (7 bases). Germline values: CDR1 SNHLY, CDR2 FYNNEI. The CDR3 is 15 amino acids. V shed 6 bases and J shed 4 bases, with 16 bases lying between them.

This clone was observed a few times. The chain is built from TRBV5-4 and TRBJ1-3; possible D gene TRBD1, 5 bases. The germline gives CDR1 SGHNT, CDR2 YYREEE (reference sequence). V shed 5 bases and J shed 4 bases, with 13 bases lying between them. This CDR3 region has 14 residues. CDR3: CASSSQGNGNTIYF. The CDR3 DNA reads TGTGCCAGCAGTTCTCAGGGAAACGGAAACACCATATATTTT.

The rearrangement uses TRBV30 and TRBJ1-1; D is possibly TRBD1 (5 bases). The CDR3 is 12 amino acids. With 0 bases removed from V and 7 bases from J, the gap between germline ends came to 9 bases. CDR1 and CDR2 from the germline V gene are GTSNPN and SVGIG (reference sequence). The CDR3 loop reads CAWSVQVDEAFF. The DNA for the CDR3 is TGTGCCTGGAGTGTACAGGTGGATGAAGCTTTCTTT. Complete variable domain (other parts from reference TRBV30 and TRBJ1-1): SQTIHQWPATLVQPVGSPLSLECTVEGTSNPNLYWYRQAAGRGLQLLFYSVGIGQISSEVPQNLSASRPQDRQFILSSKKLLLSDSGFYLCAWSVQVDEAFFGQGTRLTVV.

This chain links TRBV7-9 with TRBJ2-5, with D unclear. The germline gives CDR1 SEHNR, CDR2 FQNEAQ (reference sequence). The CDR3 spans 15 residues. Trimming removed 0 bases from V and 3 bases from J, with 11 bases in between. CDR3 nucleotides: TGTGCCAGCAGCTTAGCCATCACTATAGAAGAGACCCAGTACTTC. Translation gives CASSLAITIEETQYF.